These 25 T cell receptor beta chains originate from one sample sequenced in a study of blood T cell repertoires in COVID-19. Assay used: immunoSEQ multiplex PCR; TCRdb lists only in-frame clones, some missing. The sample shows 250,000 to 350,000 clones, 85% to 90% of them seen only once. Input material: peripheral blood. These receptors all stem from a woman between 50 and 59 years old with COVID-19, enrolled during active disease.

The J gene is TRBJ2-1, the V gene TRBV5-1; 9 bases line up with TRBD2. Losses at the gene ends were 6 bases for V and 9 bases for J; bases not matched to a gene: 10. CDR3 length: 14 amino acids. CDR1 SGHRS and CDR2 YFSETQ come from the germline V gene. The CDR3 protein is CASKKVAGAGEQFF. The CDR3 nucleotides are TGCGCCAGCAAAAAGGTAGCGGGAGCCGGTGAGCAGTTCTTC.

The chain couples TRBV19 to TRBJ2-1; 12 bases fit TRBD2. The J segment lost 10 bases and the V segment lost 5 bases, leaving 12 bases of the junction unmatched. CDR3 length equals 16 residues. From germline, CDR1 is LNHDA and CDR2 SQIVND (reference sequence). CDR3 coding DNA: TGTGCCAGTAGTGCCCTGGGGCTAGCGGGAGGGCACGAGCAGTTCTTC. Its protein is CASSALGLAGGHEQFF.

The gene calls are TRBV5-6 and TRBJ2-1; 7 bases map to TRBD2. Per germline, CDR1 SGHDT and CDR2 YYEEEE. The V gene end was trimmed by 3 bases and the J gene end by 4 bases; junction bases not matched to a gene: 10. CDR3 length equals 16 residues. This chain's CDR3 is CASSWGGVLRYNEQFF. CDR3 nucleotide sequence: TGTGCCAGCAGCTGGGGAGGGGTCCTTAGATACAATGAGCAGTTCTTC.

In the case of this clone: One end of the junction is discordant with germline, which a read error may explain. The CDR3 is CASSEVVTGGF. The CDR3 DNA reads as TGTGCCAGCAGTGAAGTAGTGACAGGGGGCTTT. The genes are TRBV6-1 and TRBJ1-1, with 9 bases lining up with TRBD1. The CDR3 runs 11 residues. Germline V CDR1 and CDR2: MNHNS, SASEGT.

The chain links TRBV20-1 to TRBJ2-7, with D possibly TRBD1 on 5 matching bases. Germline loops: CDR1 DFQATT, CDR2 SNEGSKA (reference sequence). The CDR3 sequence is 11 residues long. V was clipped by 2 bases and J by 6 bases, with 8 bases between them. In nucleotides, the CDR3 is TGCAGTGCTAGAAGTCAGGGCGAGCAGTACTTC. Translated, it gives CSARSQGEQYF.

V and J are TRBV2 and TRBJ1-1, with D possibly being TRBD1 (5 bases). The germline V and J ends were trimmed by 4 bases and 2 bases, with 8 bases remaining between them. CDR1 SNHLY and CDR2 FYNNEI come from the germline V gene. The CDR3 extends over 13 amino acids. The CDR3 DNA is TGTGCCAGCAGTGTTAGGGGTAACACTGAAGCTTTCTTT. This codes for CASSVRGNTEAFF.

The chain recombines TRBV5-5 with TRBJ2-5; 10 bases line up with TRBD1. After removal of 4 bases from V and 0 bases from J, the junction contained 9 bases not matched to a gene. The CDR3 spans 17 residues. The V gene's germline CDR1 is SGHKS and CDR2 YYEKEE (reference sequence). The CDR3 protein is CASSLGQGGSYQETQYF. DNA for the CDR3: TGTGCCAGCAGCCTAGGACAGGGGGGTTCGTACCAAGAGACCCAGTACTTC.

V gene TRBV14 combines with J gene TRBJ2-3, with 7 bases identical to TRBD2. Germline loops: CDR1 SGHDN, CDR2 FVKESK. The CDR3 runs to 16 residues. J gave up 6 bases and V 1 base, and 10 bases lay outside the gene matches. CDR3 nucleotides: TGTGCCAGCAGCCAAGTTGGAACGGGGGGACGGGATACGCAGTATTTT. Protein sequence: CASSQVGTGGRDTQYF.

The chain uses TRBV18 and TRBJ2-2; TRBD2 matches 7 bases. V lost 4 bases, J lost 0 bases, and 2 bases stayed unmatched. The CDR3 runs to 15 residues. The germline gives CDR1 KGHSH, CDR2 LQKENI. In DNA form, the CDR3 reads TGTGCCAGCTCACTAGCGGGTACGAACACCGGGGAGCTGTTTTTT. This gives the protein CASSLAGTNTGELFF.

The chain carries TRBV29-1 and TRBJ1-1; 7 positions match TRBD1. The junction had 11 bases not matched to a gene; V was cut back by 4 bases and J by 3 bases. Germline lookup yields CDR1 SQVTM and CDR2 ANQGSEA. The CDR3 consists of 15 residues. CDR3 protein: CSVGGPGQWDTEAFF. The CDR3 DNA is TGCAGCGTTGGGGGGCCGGGACAGTGGGACACTGAAGCTTTCTTT.

V and J are TRBV5-1 and TRBJ2-3; tentative D call: TRBD1 (6 bases). Germline CDR1 is SGHRS and CDR2 is YFSETQ. The CDR3 is 15 residues long. V lost 4 bases and J 2 bases, leaving 14 bases between the germline ends. The CDR3 DNA is TGCGCCAGCAGCGGTAGGGGGACGAACACAGATACGCAGTATTTT. Protein: CASSGRGTNTDTQYF.

The chain is built from TRBV5-6 and TRBJ1-1; 7 bases are a match to TRBD1. V shed 2 bases and J 1 base; nucleotides not matched to a gene: 8. The CDR3 extends over 16 amino acids. Germline V lookup: CDR1 SGHDT, CDR2 YYEEEE. For the CDR3, the DNA is TGTGCCAGCAGCTTATATGCCGGGACAGCGAACACTGAAGCTTTCTTT. Protein sequence: CASSLYAGTANTEAFF.

The V call is TRBV7-9, the J call TRBJ2-5; TRBD1 might be the D (5 bases). This CDR3 is built from 12 residues. CDR1 is SEHNR, CDR2 FQNEAQ, per germline (reference sequence). The CDR3 DNA reads as TGTGCTTCTGTCAAGGGGCCAGAGACCCAGTACTTC. This codes for CASVKGPETQYF.

This chain joins TRBV6-2 or TRBV6-3 and TRBJ2-1; 10 bases match TRBD2. The CDR3 has 15 amino acids. Germline trimming cut 3 bases from V and 2 bases from J; bases unmatched to any gene: 1. Germline-derived CDR1 and CDR2 are MNHEY and SVGEGT. The CDR3 sequence is CASSYTSGTYNEQFF. CDR3 nucleotides: TGTGCCAGCAGTTATACTAGCGGGACCTACAATGAGCAGTTCTTC.

The rearrangement uses TRBV9 and TRBJ1-1, with unresolved D. Germline V gene sequence: CDR1 SGDLS, CDR2 YYNGEE. The ends were cut back, 4 bases at V and 0 bases at J, with 10 bases in the middle. This CDR3 has 14 residues. CDR3 protein: CASSPQNLNTEAFF. CDR3 in DNA: TGTGCCAGCAGCCCGCAGAACCTGAACACTGAAGCTTTCTTT.

The CDR3 region is CASSFEQGWGTEAFF. The DNA of the CDR3 is TGTGCCAGCAGCTTTGAACAGGGTTGGGGCACTGAAGCTTTCTTT. The chain employs TRBV11-3 and TRBJ1-1; perhaps TRBD1 as D (6 bases). CDR3 length: 15 residues. Germline assignment: CDR1 SGHNT and CDR2 YENEEA. Trimming took off 3 bases at V and 4 bases at J, with 15 bases between the two ends.

This clone showed up just once. V and J are TRBV4-3 and TRBJ2-5; 15 bases line up with TRBD2. V shed 0 bases and J 4 bases; nucleotides not matched to a gene: 9. Germline loops: CDR1 LGHNA, CDR2 YSLEER. The CDR3 loop spans 19 amino acids. CDR3 amino acids: CASSQDGSGLAGGGETQYF. Here the CDR3 DNA reads TGCGCCAGCAGCCAAGATGGTTCCGGACTAGCGGGAGGGGGAGAGACCCAGTACTTC.

Only one count was recorded for this clone. V usage is TRBV11-2 and J usage is TRBJ1-3; maybe TRBD1 (5 bases). V dropped 5 bases and J dropped 1 base, with 15 bases sitting between them. The CDR3 length is 16 residues. Germline CDR1 reads SGHAT; CDR2 reads FQNNGV. CDR3 sequence reads: CASSPTGLKSGNTIYF. CDR3 DNA sequence: TGTGCCAGCAGCCCCACAGGTCTTAAATCTGGAAACACCATATATTTT.

The chain joins TRBV2 to TRBJ2-1, with 10 bases aligning to TRBD2. CDR1 is SNHLY, CDR2 FYNNEI, per germline. The CDR3 length is 12 residues. The CDR3 region is CSTSGVVNEQFF. The CDR3 DNA reads TGTAGCACTAGCGGGGTGGTGAATGAGCAGTTCTTC.

The sample holds a few counts of this clone. This chain links TRBV6-5 with TRBJ1-5; D possibly corresponds to TRBD1 (6 bases). Trimming shortened V by 6 bases and J by 4 bases, and 10 bases separated the two germline ends. This CDR3 has 13 residues. CDR1 is MNHEY and CDR2 is SVGAGI in the germline V gene. CDR3: CASSRDRNQPQHF. CDR3 sequence (DNA): TGTGCCAGCAGCCGCGACAGGAATCAGCCCCAGCATTTT.

The chain is built from TRBV10-2 and TRBJ2-5; 7 bases match TRBD1. Germline V gene lookup returns CDR1 WSHSY and CDR2 SAAADI. V dropped 6 bases and J dropped 5; count of bases not matched to a gene: 12. CDR3 size: 15 residues. The DNA of the CDR3 is TGCGCCAGCAGCGCACCTGACAGGGAAGGGGAGACCCAGTACTTC. It yields the protein CASSAPDREGETQYF.

The chain couples TRBV6-6 to TRBJ1-2, with D possibly matching TRBD1 (6 bases). Per germline, CDR1 MNHNY and CDR2 SVGAGI (reference sequence). The V gene lost 6 bases and the J gene lost 6 bases, with 20 bases spanning the gap. CDR3 length: 15 amino acids. The CDR3 region has the DNA TGTGCCAGCAGGCGGGCAGGGGCCAGGGAAAATGGCTACACCTTC. Its translation: CASRRAGARENGYTF.

The chain is built from TRBV19 and TRBJ2-7; 7 bases match TRBD1. There are 13 residues in the CDR3. The germline V gene has CDR1 LNHDA and CDR2 SQIVND (reference sequence). The V gene end was trimmed by 3 bases and the J gene end by 4 bases; junction bases not matched to a gene: 3. CDR3 DNA sequence: TGTGCCAGTAGTATGAACAGGGGATACGAGCAGTACTTC. Its protein is CASSMNRGYEQYF.

The chain couples TRBV5-4 to TRBJ2-3, with 14 bases identical to TRBD2. CDR1 is SGHNT and CDR2 is YYREEE in the germline V gene (reference sequence). The CDR3 has 17 residues. After removal of 4 bases from V and 7 bases from J, the junction contained 11 bases not matched to a gene. The CDR3 region has the DNA TGTGCCAGCAGCCCCCCCGGGACTAGCGGGAGTAGTAATACGCAGTATTTT. Encoded protein: CASSPPGTSGSSNTQYF.

This clone was detected only once. The chain couples TRBV14 to TRBJ2-7, with 7 bases aligning to TRBD1. J gave up 6 bases and V 4 bases, and 6 bases lay outside the gene matches. Germline lookup yields CDR1 SGHDN and CDR2 FVKESK. The length of the CDR3 is 13 residues. In nucleotides, the CDR3 is TGTGCCAGCAGCCGACAGGGATACCTCGAGCAGTACTTC. The encoded protein is CASSRQGYLEQYF.